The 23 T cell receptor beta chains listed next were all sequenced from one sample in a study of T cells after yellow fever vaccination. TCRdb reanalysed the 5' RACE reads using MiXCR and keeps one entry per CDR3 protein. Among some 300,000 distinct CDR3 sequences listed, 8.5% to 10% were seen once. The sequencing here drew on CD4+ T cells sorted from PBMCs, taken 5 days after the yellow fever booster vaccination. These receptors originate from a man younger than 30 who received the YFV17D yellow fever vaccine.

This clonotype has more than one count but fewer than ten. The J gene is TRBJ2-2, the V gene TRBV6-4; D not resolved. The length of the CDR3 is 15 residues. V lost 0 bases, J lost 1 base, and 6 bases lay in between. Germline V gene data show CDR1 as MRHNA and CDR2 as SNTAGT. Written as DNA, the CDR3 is TGTGCCAGCAGTGACTCTTACAGGAACACCGGGGAGCTGTTTTTT. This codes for CASSDSYRNTGELFF.

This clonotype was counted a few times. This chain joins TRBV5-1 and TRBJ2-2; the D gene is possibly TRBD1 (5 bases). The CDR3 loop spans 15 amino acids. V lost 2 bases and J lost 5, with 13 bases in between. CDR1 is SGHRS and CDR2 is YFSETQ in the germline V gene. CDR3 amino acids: CASSFGIQGTGELFF. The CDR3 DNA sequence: TGCGCCAGCAGCTTTGGAATTCAGGGTACCGGGGAGCTGTTTTTT.

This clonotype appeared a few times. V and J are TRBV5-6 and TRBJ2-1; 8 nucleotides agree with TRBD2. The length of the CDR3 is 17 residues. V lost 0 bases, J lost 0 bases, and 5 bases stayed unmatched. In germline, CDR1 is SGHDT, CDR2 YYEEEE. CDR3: CASSLDGGGPSYNEQFF. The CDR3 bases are TGTGCCAGCAGCTTGGATGGCGGGGGGCCCTCCTACAATGAGCAGTTCTTC.

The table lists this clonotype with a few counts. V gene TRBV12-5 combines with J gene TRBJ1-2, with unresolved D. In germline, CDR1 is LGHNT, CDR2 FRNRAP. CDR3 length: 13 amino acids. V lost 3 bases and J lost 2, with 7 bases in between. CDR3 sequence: CASGLGPNYGYTF. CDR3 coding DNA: TGTGCTAGTGGTTTAGGGCCAAACTATGGCTACACCTTC.

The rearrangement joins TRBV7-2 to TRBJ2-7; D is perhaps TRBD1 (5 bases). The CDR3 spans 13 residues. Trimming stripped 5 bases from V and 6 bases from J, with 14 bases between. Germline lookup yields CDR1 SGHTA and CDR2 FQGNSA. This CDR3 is CASSPYLRGEQYV. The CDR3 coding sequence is TGTGCCAGCAGCCCCTACCTTAGGGGCGAGCAGTACGTC.

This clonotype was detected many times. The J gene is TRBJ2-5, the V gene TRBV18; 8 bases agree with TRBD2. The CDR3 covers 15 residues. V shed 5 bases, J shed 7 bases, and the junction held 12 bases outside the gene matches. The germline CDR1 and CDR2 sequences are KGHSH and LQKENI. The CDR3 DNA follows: TGTGCCAGCTCAGCCATAGCGGGGCCCTCGACGACCCAGTACTTC. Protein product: CASSAIAGPSTTQYF.

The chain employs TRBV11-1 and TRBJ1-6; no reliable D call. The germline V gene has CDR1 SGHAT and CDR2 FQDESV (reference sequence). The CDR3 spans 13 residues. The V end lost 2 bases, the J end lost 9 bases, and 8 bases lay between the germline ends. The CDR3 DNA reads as TGTGCCAGCAGCTTACCTCATGGTTCACCCCTCCACTTT. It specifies CASSLPHGSPLHF.

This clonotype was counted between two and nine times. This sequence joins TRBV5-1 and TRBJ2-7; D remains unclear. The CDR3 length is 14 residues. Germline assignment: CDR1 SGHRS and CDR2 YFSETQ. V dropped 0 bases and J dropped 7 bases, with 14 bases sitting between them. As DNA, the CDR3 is TGCGCCAGCAGCTTGGTCCCGGATTACGGGGAGCAGTACGTC. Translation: CASSLVPDYGEQYV.

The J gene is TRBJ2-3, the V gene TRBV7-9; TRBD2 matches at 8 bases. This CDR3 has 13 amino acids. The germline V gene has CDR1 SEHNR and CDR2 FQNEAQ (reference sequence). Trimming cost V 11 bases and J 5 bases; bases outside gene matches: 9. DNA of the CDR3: TGTGCCCTCCGGGGGGGGGTAGGAGATACGCAGTATTTT. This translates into CALRGGVGDTQYF.

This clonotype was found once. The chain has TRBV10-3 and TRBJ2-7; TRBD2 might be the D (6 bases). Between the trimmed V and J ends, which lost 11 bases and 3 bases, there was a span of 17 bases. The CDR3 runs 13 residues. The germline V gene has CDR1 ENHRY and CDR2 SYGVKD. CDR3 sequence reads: CAARAAEGYEQYV. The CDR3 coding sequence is TGTGCCGCTAGGGCAGCGGAGGGCTACGAGCAGTACGTC.

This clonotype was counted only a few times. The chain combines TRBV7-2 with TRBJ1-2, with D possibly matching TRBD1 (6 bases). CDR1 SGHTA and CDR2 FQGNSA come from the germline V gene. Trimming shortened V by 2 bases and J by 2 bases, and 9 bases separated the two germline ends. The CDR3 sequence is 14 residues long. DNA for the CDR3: TGTGCCAGCAGCTTACAGGGGAACAACTATGGCTACACCTTC. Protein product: CASSLQGNNYGYTF.

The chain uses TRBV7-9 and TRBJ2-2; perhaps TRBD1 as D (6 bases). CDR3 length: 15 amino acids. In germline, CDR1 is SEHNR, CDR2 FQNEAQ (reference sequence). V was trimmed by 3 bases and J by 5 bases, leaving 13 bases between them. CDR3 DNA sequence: TGTGCCAGCAGCTTGCTTCAGGGGATGACCGGGGAGCTGTTTTTT. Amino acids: CASSLLQGMTGELFF.

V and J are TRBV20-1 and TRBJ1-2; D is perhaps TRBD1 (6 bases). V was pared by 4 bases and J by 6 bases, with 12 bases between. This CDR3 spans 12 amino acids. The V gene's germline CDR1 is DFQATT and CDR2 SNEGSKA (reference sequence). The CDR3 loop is CSANLRQDGYTF. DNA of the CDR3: TGCAGTGCTAACCTTCGACAGGATGGCTACACCTTC.

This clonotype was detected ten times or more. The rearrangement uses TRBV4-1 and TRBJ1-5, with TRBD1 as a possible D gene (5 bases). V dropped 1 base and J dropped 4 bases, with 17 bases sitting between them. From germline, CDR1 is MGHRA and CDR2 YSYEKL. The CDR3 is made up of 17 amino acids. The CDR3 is CASSQVYVGQRNQPQHF. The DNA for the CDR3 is TGCGCCAGCAGCCAAGTTTATGTGGGGCAAAGGAATCAGCCCCAGCATTTT.

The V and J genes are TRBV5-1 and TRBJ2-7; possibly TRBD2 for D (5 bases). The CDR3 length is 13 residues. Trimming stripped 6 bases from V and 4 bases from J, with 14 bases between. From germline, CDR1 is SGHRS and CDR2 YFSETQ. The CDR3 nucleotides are TGCGCCAGCACCTTAGGGAGCACTTACGAGCAGTACTTC. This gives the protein CASTLGSTYEQYF.

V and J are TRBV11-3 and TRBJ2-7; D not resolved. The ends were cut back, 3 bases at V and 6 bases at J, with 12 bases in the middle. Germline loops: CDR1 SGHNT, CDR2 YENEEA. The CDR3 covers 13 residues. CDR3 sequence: CASSLLRSSEQYF. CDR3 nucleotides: TGTGCCAGCAGCTTGCTGAGGTCGAGCGAGCAGTACTTC.

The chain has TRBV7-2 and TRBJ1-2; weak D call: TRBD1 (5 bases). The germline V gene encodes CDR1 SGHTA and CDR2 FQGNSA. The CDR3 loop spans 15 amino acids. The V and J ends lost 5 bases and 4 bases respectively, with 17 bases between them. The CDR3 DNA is TGTGCCAGCAGCGGGGCAGGGCCCTTAAGCTATGGCTACACCTTC. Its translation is CASSGAGPLSYGYTF.

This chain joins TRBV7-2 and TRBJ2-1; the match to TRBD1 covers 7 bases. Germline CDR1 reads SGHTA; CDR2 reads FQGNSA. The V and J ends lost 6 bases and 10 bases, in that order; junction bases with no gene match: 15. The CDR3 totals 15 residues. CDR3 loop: CASSSTAVMDREQFF. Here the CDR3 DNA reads TGTGCCAGCAGTTCCACAGCCGTAATGGACAGGGAGCAGTTCTTC.

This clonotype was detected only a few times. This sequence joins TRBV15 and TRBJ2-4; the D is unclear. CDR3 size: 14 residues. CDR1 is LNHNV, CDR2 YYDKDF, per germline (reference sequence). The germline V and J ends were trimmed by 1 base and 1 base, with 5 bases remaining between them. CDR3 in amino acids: CATSRGHAKNIQYF. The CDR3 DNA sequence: TGTGCCACCAGCAGAGGACATGCCAAAAACATTCAGTACTTC.

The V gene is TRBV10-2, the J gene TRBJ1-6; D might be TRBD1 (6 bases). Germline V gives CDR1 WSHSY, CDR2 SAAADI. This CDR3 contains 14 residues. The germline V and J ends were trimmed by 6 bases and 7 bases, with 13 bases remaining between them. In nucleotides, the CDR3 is TGCGCCAGCAGGAACAGGGTTTTCAATTCACCCCTCCACTTT. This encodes CASRNRVFNSPLHF.

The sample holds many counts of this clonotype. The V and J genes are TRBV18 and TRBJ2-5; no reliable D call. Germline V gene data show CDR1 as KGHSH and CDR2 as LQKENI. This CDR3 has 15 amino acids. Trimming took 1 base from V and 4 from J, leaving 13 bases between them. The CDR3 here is CASSPRQTFSETQYF. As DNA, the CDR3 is TGTGCCAGCTCACCACGTCAGACCTTTTCAGAGACCCAGTACTTC.

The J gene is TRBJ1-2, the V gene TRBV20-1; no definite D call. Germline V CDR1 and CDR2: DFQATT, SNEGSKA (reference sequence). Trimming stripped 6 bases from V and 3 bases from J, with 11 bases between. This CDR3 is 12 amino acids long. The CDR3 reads CSATGMDYGYTF. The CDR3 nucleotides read TGCAGTGCCACCGGGATGGACTATGGCTACACCTTC.

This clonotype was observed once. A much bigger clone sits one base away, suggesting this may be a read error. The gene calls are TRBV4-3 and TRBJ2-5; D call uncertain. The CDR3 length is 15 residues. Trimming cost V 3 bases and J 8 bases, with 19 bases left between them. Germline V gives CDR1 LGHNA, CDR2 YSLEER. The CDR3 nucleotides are TGCGCCAGCAGCCACGATGTCACGGGTGCGTTTACCCAGTACTTC. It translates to CASSHDVTGAFTQYF.